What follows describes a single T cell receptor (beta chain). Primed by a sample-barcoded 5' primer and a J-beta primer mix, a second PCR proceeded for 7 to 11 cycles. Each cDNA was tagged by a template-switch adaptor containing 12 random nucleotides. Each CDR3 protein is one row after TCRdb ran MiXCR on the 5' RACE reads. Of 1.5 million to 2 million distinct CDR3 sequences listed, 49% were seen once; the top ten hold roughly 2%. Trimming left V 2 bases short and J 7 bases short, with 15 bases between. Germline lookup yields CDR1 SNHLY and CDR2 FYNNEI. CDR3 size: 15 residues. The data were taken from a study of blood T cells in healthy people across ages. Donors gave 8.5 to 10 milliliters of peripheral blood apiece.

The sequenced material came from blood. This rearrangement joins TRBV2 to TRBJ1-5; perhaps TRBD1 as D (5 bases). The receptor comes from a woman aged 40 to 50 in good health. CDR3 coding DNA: TGTGCCAGCAGTGAAAGCCAGGGACGCATCCAGCCCCAGCATTTT. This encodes CASSESQGRIQPQHF. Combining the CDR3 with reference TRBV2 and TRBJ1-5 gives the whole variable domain EPEVTQTPSHQVTQMGQEVILRCVPISNHLYFYWYRQILGQKVEFLVSFYNNEISEKSEIFDDQFSVERPDGSNFTLKIRSTKLEDSAMYFCASSESQGRIQPQHFGDGTRLSIL.